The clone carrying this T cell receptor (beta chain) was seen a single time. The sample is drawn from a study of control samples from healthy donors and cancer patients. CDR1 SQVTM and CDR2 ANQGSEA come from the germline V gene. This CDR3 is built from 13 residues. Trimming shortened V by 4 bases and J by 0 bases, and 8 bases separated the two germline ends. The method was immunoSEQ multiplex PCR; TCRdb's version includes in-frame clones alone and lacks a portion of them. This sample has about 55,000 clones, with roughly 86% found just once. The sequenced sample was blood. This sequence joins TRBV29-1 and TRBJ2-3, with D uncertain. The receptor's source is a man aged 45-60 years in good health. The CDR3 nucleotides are TGCAGCGTTGGCCCCTCAAGCACAGATACGCAGTATTTT. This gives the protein CSVGPSSTDTQYF.